This is a list of T cell receptor beta chains from one sample in a study of cytomegalovirus exposure and HLA in healthy donors. The repertoire was sequenced with immunoSEQ multiplex PCR; TCRdb's copy has only in-frame clones and lacks some. The repertoire holds 150,000 to 200,000 clones, with about 65% as singletons. What was sequenced was PBMCs. The receptors shown here come from a girl aged 5-17 years in good health and CMV-seronegative. The CDR3 runs from the conserved cysteine through the conserved F or W. The order of the fields is D gene, V gene, clone size, J gene, CDR3 protein, CDR3 DNA. A D gene is named only where the DNA matches it firmly. Expanded clones are given a class, and other clones once, few, many or no size at all.

D: -
V: TRBV18
size: -
J: TRBJ1-1
CDR3: CASSGKTVNTEAFF
DNA: TGTGCCAGCTCCGGGAAAACAGTGAACACTGAAGCTTTCTTT

D: TRBD1
V: TRBV6-1
size: -
J: TRBJ2-2
CDR3: CASIGTEGTGELFF
DNA: TGTGCCAGCATAGGGACAGAGGGTACCGGGGAGCTGTTTTTT

D: -
V: TRBV7-3
size: -
J: TRBJ1-6
CDR3: CASSLTVNSPLHF
DNA: TGTGCCAGCAGCTTGACAGTTAATTCACCCCTCCACTTT

D: -
V: TRBV7-8
size: -
J: TRBJ1-5
CDR3: CASSLKAAYSNQPQHF
DNA: TGTGCCAGCAGCCTAAAAGCCGCTTATAGCAATCAGCCCCAGCATTTT

D: -
V: TRBV27
size: -
J: TRBJ1-2
CDR3: CASSSAGLGYTF
DNA: TGTGCCAGCAGTTCCGCAGGGCTTGGCTACACCTTC

D: TRBD1
V: TRBV4-1
size: few
J: TRBJ2-7
CDR3: CASSQERQGRREQYF
DNA: TGCGCCAGCAGCCAGGAAAGACAGGGACGGCGCGAGCAGTACTTC

D: TRBD1
V: TRBV14
size: -
J: TRBJ2-7
CDR3: CASSRTGRSYEQYF
DNA: TGTGCCAGCAGCCGGACAGGGAGATCCTACGAGCAGTACTTC

D: TRBD2
V: TRBV12-5
size: few
J: TRBJ2-5
CDR3: CASGLVLGLAGASYQETQYF
DNA: TGTGCTAGTGGTTTGGTATTGGGACTAGCGGGGGCCTCTTACCAAGAGACCCAGTACTTC

D: -
V: TRBV30
size: -
J: TRBJ1-2
CDR3: CAETTQGAGYTF
DNA: TGTGCTGAAACAACACAGGGTGCTGGCTACACCTTC

D: TRBD1
V: TRBV2
size: -
J: TRBJ1-2
CDR3: CARNLQGQSARGYTF
DNA: TGTGCCAGAAATCTCCAGGGACAGTCAGCGCGCGGCTACACCTTC

D: -
V: TRBV10-1
size: -
J: TRBJ1-1
CDR3: CASSRGEGTEAFF
DNA: TGCGCCAGCAGCAGAGGTGAGGGCACTGAAGCTTTCTTT

D: -
V: TRBV18
size: -
J: TRBJ1-5
CDR3: CASSPGSGQPQHF
DNA: TGTGCCAGCTCACCAGGTAGCGGTCAGCCCCAGCATTTT

D: -
V: TRBV5-6
size: -
J: TRBJ1-2
CDR3: CASSQHTYEGYGYTF
DNA: TGTGCCAGCAGCCAGCACACATATGAGGGCTATGGCTACACCTTC

D: -
V: TRBV7-6
size: -
J: TRBJ1-4
CDR3: CASSLAGGDEKLFF
DNA: TGTGCCAGCAGCTTAGCAGGGGGGGATGAAAAACTGTTTTTT

D: -
V: TRBV4-1
size: -
J: TRBJ1-1
CDR3: CASSQSGGSTEAFF
DNA: TGCGCCAGCAGCCAGTCGGGGGGTAGCACTGAAGCTTTCTTT

D: -
V: TRBV19
size: -
J: TRBJ1-2
CDR3: CASSIWGDPQYGYTF
DNA: TGTGCCAGTAGTATTTGGGGGGATCCTCAGTATGGCTACACCTTC

D: TRBD1
V: TRBV6-1
size: many
J: TRBJ2-7
CDR3: CASSEAGTGGYEQYF
DNA: TGTGCCAGCAGTGAAGCCGGGACAGGGGGCTACGAGCAGTACTTC

D: -
V: TRBV2
size: -
J: TRBJ2-5
CDR3: CASSRGRETQYF
DNA: TGTGCCAGCAGCCGAGGGCGGGAGACCCAGTACTTC

D: -
V: TRBV19
size: -
J: TRBJ2-5
CDR3: CASSTHGETQYF
DNA: TGTGCCAGTAGTACTCACGGAGAGACCCAGTACTTC

D: TRBD2
V: TRBV15
size: -
J: TRBJ2-3
CDR3: CATSRPSGASDTQYF
DNA: TGTGCCACCAGCAGACCTAGCGGGGCCTCGGATACGCAGTATTTT

D: -
V: TRBV2
size: few
J: TRBJ1-5
CDR3: CASSEGQYNQPQHF
DNA: TGTGCCAGCAGTGAAGGGCAGTACAATCAGCCCCAGCATTTT

D: TRBD1
V: TRBV11-2
size: -
J: TRBJ1-2
CDR3: CASSPNPGQVGGYTF
DNA: TGTGCCAGCAGCCCAAACCCGGGACAGGTCGGAGGCTACACCTTC

D: TRBD2
V: TRBV29-1
size: -
J: TRBJ2-5
CDR3: CSVLRGGSPETQYF
DNA: TGCAGCGTTCTTCGGGGGGGCTCGCCAGAGACCCAGTACTTC

D: TRBD2
V: TRBV19
size: -
J: TRBJ2-2
CDR3: CAIGSGGVGTGELFF
DNA: TGTGCCATTGGGAGCGGGGGCGTGGGGACCGGGGAGCTGTTTTTT

D: TRBD1
V: TRBV6-6
size: -
J: TRBJ1-5
CDR3: CASSDRVRGNQPQHF
DNA: TGTGCCAGCTCGGACAGGGTGAGGGGCAATCAGCCCCAGCATTTT

D: -
V: TRBV13
size: -
J: TRBJ2-7
CDR3: CASSLWGHSYEQYF
DNA: TGTGCCAGCAGCCTTTGGGGGCACTCCTACGAGCAGTACTTC

D: TRBD2
V: TRBV19
size: -
J: TRBJ2-3
CDR3: CASSTPGLAGGISTDTQYF
DNA: TGTGCCAGTAGTACCCCGGGACTAGCGGGGGGGATTAGCACAGATACGCAGTATTTT

D: -
V: TRBV5-6
size: -
J: TRBJ1-4
CDR3: CASSPLADEKLFF
DNA: TGTGCCAGCAGCCCCCTTGCGGATGAAAAACTGTTTTTT

D: TRBD1
V: TRBV7-9
size: -
J: TRBJ2-1
CDR3: CASSRDSNEQFF
DNA: TGTGCCAGCAGCCGGGACAGCAATGAGCAGTTCTTC

D: -
V: TRBV9
size: -
J: TRBJ1-2
CDR3: CASSGRNYGYTF
DNA: TGTGCCAGCAGCGGCAGGAACTATGGCTACACCTTC

D: TRBD2
V: TRBV7-8
size: -
J: TRBJ2-5
CDR3: CASSLVGGLRLGQETQYF
DNA: TGTGCCAGCAGCTTAGTCGGGGGGTTGAGATTGGGTCAAGAGACCCAGTACTTC

D: TRBD1
V: TRBV5-1
size: -
J: TRBJ1-2
CDR3: CASSLTQGGQGYTF
DNA: TGCGCCAGCAGCTTGACCCAAGGGGGCCAAGGCTACACCTTC

D: -
V: TRBV7-9
size: -
J: TRBJ2-5
CDR3: CASSLARQGQTQYF
DNA: TGTGCCAGCAGCTTAGCGCGGCAGGGTCAGACCCAGTACTTC

D: -
V: TRBV29-1
size: -
J: TRBJ1-4
CDR3: CSVGTVGNEKLFF
DNA: TGCAGCGTTGGGACAGTGGGGAATGAAAAACTGTTTTTT

D: -
V: TRBV10-3
size: -
J: TRBJ2-7
CDR3: CAIGAAGGLAYEQYF
DNA: TGTGCCATCGGAGCCGCGGGTGGTTTGGCCTACGAGCAGTACTTC

D: TRBD1
V: TRBV7-2
size: -
J: TRBJ2-1
CDR3: CASSAWTGIGEQFF
DNA: TGTGCCAGCAGCGCCTGGACAGGGATCGGAGAGCAGTTCTTC

D: TRBD2
V: TRBV2
size: -
J: TRBJ2-1
CDR3: CASLILGISGGADRGEQFF
DNA: TGTGCCAGCCTAATCCTGGGGATTAGCGGGGGGGCTGATAGAGGTGAGCAGTTCTTC

D: -
V: TRBV5-1
size: -
J: TRBJ1-4
CDR3: CASSLLANEKLFF
DNA: TGCGCCAGCAGCTTGTTAGCTAATGAAAAACTGTTTTTT

D: TRBD1
V: TRBV6-5
size: -
J: TRBJ1-3
CDR3: CASSYSRGHGNTIYF
DNA: TGTGCCAGCAGTTACTCGAGGGGGCATGGAAACACCATATATTTT

D: -
V: TRBV2
size: -
J: TRBJ1-6
CDR3: CASTNTPPQHNSPLHF
DNA: TGTGCCAGTACCAACACCCCACCACAACATAATTCACCCCTCCACTTT